The clone carrying this T cell receptor (beta chain) has ten or more counts. Amplified TCR beta CDR3 regions derived from RNA transcripts. When the TCR CDR3 underwent first-round RT-PCR, the HTBI primer set was used. TCRdb analysed the multiplex PCR reads with MiXCR anew, one entry per CDR3 protein. In the table there are hundreds of thousands of distinct CDR3 sequences, over 12% of which are singletons. This sample was taken from a study of T cells in Graves' hyperthyroidism and ophthalmopathy. V lost 7 bases, J lost 2 bases, and 4 bases stayed unmatched. The length of the CDR3 is 14 residues. Germline CDR1 SNHLY, CDR2 FYNNEI.

The receptor comes from a man aged 18 to 29 with Graves' ophthalmopathy. The sequenced material came from blood. This rearrangement joins TRBV2 to TRBJ2-1, with 8 bases identical to TRBD2. The CDR3, as DNA: TGTGCCAGCACGCCGGGGGGGCCCTACAATGAGCAGTTCTTC. It encodes CASTPGGPYNEQFF.